The 32 T cell receptor beta chains listed next were all sequenced from one sample in a study of beta chain features in type 1 diabetes (dated by TCRdb to the late 2010s). The library was produced with the immunoSEQ multiplex PCR assay. The entire isolated RNA was reverse transcribed using the High Capacity cDNA Reverse Transcription Kit, and thus expressed TCRB transcripts were sequenced. TCRdb mirrors the immuneACCESS table, restricted to in-frame sequences. Some clones are absent from its copies; in checked studies, under half trace to an unresolved V gene, and the reason for the others is unknown. This sample comprises roughly 250,000 clones, roughly 70% of them detected only once. The top ten clonotypes cover around 0.05% of the sample. The sequenced sample was naive CD4+ T cells from blood. The sample's cell subset or site, from its label and the paper: true naive CD4+ T cells. Receptor source: a man aged 25 to 40 in good health.

The gene calls are TRBV5-1 and TRBJ2-4; no clear D gene. The CDR3 contains 15 residues. Trimming cost V 0 bases and J 1 base, with 8 bases left between them. CDR1 is SGHRS and CDR2 is YFSETQ in the germline V gene. The CDR3 here is CASSLVSGAKNIQYF. In nucleotides, the CDR3 is TGCGCCAGCAGCTTGGTGTCGGGCGCCAAAAACATTCAGTACTTC.

This clone was counted once. The rearrangement links TRBV30 to TRBJ2-1; D gene uncertain. V lost 4 bases and J 2 bases, leaving 12 bases between the germline ends. Germline V gives CDR1 GTSNPN, CDR2 SVGIG (reference sequence). The length of the CDR3 is 14 residues. The CDR3 DNA follows: TGTGCCTGGAAGTTACAGTTACCCTACAATGAGCAGTTCTTC. Translated: CAWKLQLPYNEQFF.

The rearrangement uses TRBV30 and TRBJ2-1; no definite D call. Germline V gives CDR1 GTSNPN, CDR2 SVGIG (reference sequence). The CDR3 extends over 13 amino acids. Trimming took 6 bases from V and 0 from J, leaving 9 bases between them. CDR3 sequence: CACTVDSYNEQFF. The CDR3 DNA is TGTGCCTGCACGGTCGACTCCTACAATGAGCAGTTCTTC.

The chain is built from TRBV30 and TRBJ2-5; 10 bases align to TRBD2. Germline V gene sequence: CDR1 GTSNPN, CDR2 SVGIG (reference sequence). CDR3 length: 16 residues. V lost 1 base to trimming and J lost 4 bases; unmatched junction nucleotides: 9. The CDR3 loop reads CAWSGGSSGSGETQYF. The CDR3 DNA follows: TGTGCCTGGAGTGGCGGGTCTAGCGGGAGTGGAGAGACCCAGTACTTC.

There are a few counts of this clone. The rearrangement joins TRBV30 to TRBJ1-6; D not certain. CDR3 size: 14 residues. V dropped 0 bases and J dropped 9 bases, with 12 bases sitting between them. The germline CDR1 and CDR2 sequences are GTSNPN and SVGIG (reference sequence). This CDR3 is CAWSVDRAASPLHF. CDR3 nucleotide sequence: TGTGCCTGGAGTGTGGACCGAGCGGCTTCACCCCTCCACTTT.

The chain couples TRBV11-2 to TRBJ2-3; 11 bases match TRBD2. There are 18 residues in the CDR3. In germline, CDR1 is SGHAT, CDR2 FQNNGV. V trimming: 1 base; J trimming: 2 bases; junction bases outside the gene matches: 8. CDR3 residues: CASSLVPASGRITDTQYF. For the CDR3, the DNA is TGTGCCAGCAGCTTAGTCCCGGCTAGCGGGAGGATCACAGATACGCAGTATTTT.

CDR3 amino acids: CASSKAPCYNEQFF. Written as DNA, the CDR3 is TGTGCCAGCAGCAAAGCGCCCTGCTACAATGAGCAGTTCTTC. The V call is TRBV21-1, the J call TRBJ2-1. TRBV21-1 is classified as a pseudogene. CDR3 length: 14 amino acids.

There are a few counts of this clone. In DNA, the CDR3 is TGTGCCAGCAGCGTACAGGGGGTACATGAAGCTTTCTTT. Amino acid sequence: CASSVQGVHEAFF. This chain joins TRBV13 and TRBJ1-1; 8 nucleotides align to TRBD1. The CDR3 sequence is 13 residues long. Germline CDR1 PRHDT, CDR2 FYEKMQ (reference sequence). J gave up 7 bases and V 5 bases, and 6 bases lay outside the gene matches. Full variable domain (missing parts from reference TRBV13 and TRBJ1-1): AAGVIQSPRHLIKEKRETATLKCYPIPRHDTVYWYQQGPGQDPQFLISFYEKMQSDKGSIPDRFSAQQFSDYHSELNMSSLELGDSALYFCASSVQGVHEAFFGQGTRLTVV.

The J gene is TRBJ2-1, the V gene TRBV29-1; D not certain. Trimming pared 2 bases from V and 6 bases from J, leaving 17 bases between. This CDR3 region has 15 residues. Germline CDR1 and CDR2: SQVTM and ANQGSEA. The CDR3 region is CSVEPRDLWGNEQFF. CDR3 DNA: TGCAGCGTTGAACCTAGAGATCTGTGGGGCAATGAGCAGTTCTTC.

CDR3 residues: CASSRLAPRHTIYF. The CDR3 nucleotides read TGTGCCAGCAGCCGGCTCGCACCGCGTCACACCATATATTTT. This chain links TRBV4-2 with TRBJ1-3; no clear D. V lost 4 bases to trimming and J lost 8 bases, with 15 bases between them. This CDR3 contains 14 residues. Germline CDR1 reads LGHNA; CDR2 reads YNFKEQ.

The CDR3 is CASTLGAEETQYF. The CDR3 coding sequence is TGTGCCAGCACCCTGGGGGCCGAAGAGACCCAGTACTTC. The rearrangement links TRBV14 to TRBJ2-5; maybe TRBD1 (6 bases). Trimming took off 7 bases at V and 3 bases at J, with 12 bases between the two ends. The length of the CDR3 is 13 residues. The V gene's germline CDR1 is SGHDN and CDR2 FVKESK.

The count of this clone is one. The chain is built from TRBV19 and TRBJ1-6; no clear D. CDR3 length: 14 residues. CDR1 LNHDA and CDR2 SQIVND come from the germline V gene (reference sequence). V was pared by 2 bases and J by 14 bases, with 16 bases between. The CDR3 DNA follows: TGTGCCAGTAGTATACGGGGAAGTCGAGCGACCCTCCACTTT. This sequence encodes CASSIRGSRATLHF.

The sample holds a few counts of this clone. The CDR3 coding sequence is TGCAGCGTTGGACTAGCGCCCCGAGGCGAGCAGTACTTC. Translated: CSVGLAPRGEQYF. The chain uses TRBV29-1 and TRBJ2-7; 8 nucleotides align to TRBD2. The V gene's germline CDR1 is SQVTM and CDR2 ANQGSEA. This CDR3 spans 13 amino acids. V lost 4 bases and J lost 6; bases outside the gene matches: 8.

The chain is built from TRBV29-1 and TRBJ2-1; D unresolved. V was pared by 3 bases and J by 6 bases, with 12 bases between. CDR3 length equals 13 residues. Germline loops: CDR1 SQVTM, CDR2 ANQGSEA. CDR3 DNA sequence: TGCAGCGTTGACCCGGTGATTCTCAATGAGCAGTTCTTC. Translated, it gives CSVDPVILNEQFF.

This chain links TRBV10-3 with TRBJ2-6; D gene uncertain. Germline V lookup: CDR1 ENHRY, CDR2 SYGVKD. V lost 0 bases to trimming and J lost 2 bases, with 8 bases between them. The length of the CDR3 is 16 residues. As DNA, the CDR3 is TGTGCCATCAGTGAGTCGTGGGGTACTGGGGCCAACGTCCTGACTTTC. Protein product: CAISESWGTGANVLTF.

V is TRBV7-9 and J is TRBJ1-5; tentative D call: TRBD1 (5 bases). V lost 4 bases and J lost 1, with 5 bases in between. The CDR3 covers 13 residues. CDR1 is SEHNR and CDR2 is FQNEAQ in the germline V gene (reference sequence). The CDR3 here is CASSWGSNQPQHF. The CDR3 DNA reads TGTGCCAGCAGCTGGGGGAGCAATCAGCCCCAGCATTTT. The variable domain in full, with the rest retrieved from reference TRBV7-9 and TRBJ1-5, is DTGVSQNPRHKITKRGQNVTFRCDPISEHNRLYWYRQTLGQGPEFLTYFQNEAQLEKSRLLSDRFSAERPKGSFSTLEIQRTEQGDSAMYLCASSWGSNQPQHFGDGTRLSIL.

The chain employs TRBV9 and TRBJ2-3; maybe TRBD1 (6 bases). CDR1 and CDR2 from the germline V gene are SGDLS and YYNGEE. This CDR3 comprises 15 residues. V lost 7 bases and J lost 0, with 15 bases in between. The CDR3 nucleotides read TGTGCCAGCCTACCCCTGGACAGAAGCACAGATACGCAGTATTTT. Translation gives CASLPLDRSTDTQYF.

This sequence joins TRBV25-1 and TRBJ1-2; TRBD1 might be the D (5 bases). V lost 3 bases to trimming and J lost 4 bases, with 9 bases between them. Germline loops: CDR1 MGHDK, CDR2 SYGVNS. CDR3 length equals 13 residues. Written as DNA, the CDR3 is TGTGCCAGCAGTGATAGGGGTCTCTATGGCTACACCTTC. It yields the protein CASSDRGLYGYTF.

J is TRBJ2-7 and V is TRBV4-1; D may match TRBD1 or TRBD2 (5 bases each). The V end lost 0 bases, the J end lost 5 bases, and 11 bases lay between the germline ends. CDR3 length equals 14 residues. The germline V gene encodes CDR1 MGHRA and CDR2 YSYEKL. CDR3 DNA: TGCGCCAGCAGCCAAGATGGCAGGGACGACGAGCAGTACTTC. Protein sequence: CASSQDGRDDEQYF.

J is TRBJ2-5 and V is TRBV9; D is ambiguous. V dropped 0 bases and J dropped 5 bases, with 11 bases sitting between them. CDR1 and CDR2 from the germline V gene are SGDLS and YYNGEE. This CDR3 has 14 amino acids. The CDR3 region is CASSVDAPLETQYF. CDR3 DNA sequence: TGTGCCAGCAGCGTAGACGCCCCCTTGGAGACCCAGTACTTC.

This chain links TRBV9 with TRBJ2-1; 10 nucleotides match TRBD2. Germline V CDR1 and CDR2: SGDLS, YYNGEE. This CDR3 spans 16 amino acids. V lost 0 bases and J lost 6; bases outside the gene matches: 6. The CDR3 loop is CASSVAPSGGLNEQFF. The CDR3 DNA follows: TGTGCCAGCAGCGTAGCTCCTAGCGGGGGCCTCAATGAGCAGTTCTTC.

This clone was found once. The chain carries TRBV30 and TRBJ1-5; D might be TRBD1 (6 bases). V shed 0 bases and J shed 6 bases, with 12 bases lying between them. CDR1 GTSNPN and CDR2 SVGIG come from the germline V gene (reference sequence). This CDR3 contains 14 residues. In DNA, the CDR3 is TGTGCCTGGAGTGTAACCGGGGGCGGTCAGCCCCAGCATTTT. Translating gives CAWSVTGGGQPQHF.

CDR3 amino acids: CSVSRGAKAFF. Written as DNA, the CDR3 is TGCAGCGTCTCAAGGGGGGCGAAAGCTTTCTTT. This chain uses TRBV29-1 with TRBJ1-1; perhaps TRBD1 as D (6 bases). The CDR3 sequence is 11 residues long. Germline V lookup: CDR1 SQVTM, CDR2 ANQGSEA. The V end lost 6 bases, the J end lost 9 bases, and 14 bases lay between the germline ends.

The chain links TRBV7-8 to TRBJ2-1; D may be TRBD2 (6 bases). Germline loops: CDR1 SGHVS, CDR2 FQNEAQ. The CDR3 contains 16 residues. Between the trimmed V and J ends, which lost 5 bases and 6 bases, there was a span of 20 bases. CDR3 in amino acids: CASSVTGTRLGNEQFF. The DNA of the CDR3 is TGTGCCAGCAGCGTGACCGGGACTCGTCTGGGCAATGAGCAGTTCTTC.

This clone was observed a handful of times. The chain uses TRBV2 and TRBJ2-5; D perhaps matches TRBD1 (5 bases). The CDR3 covers 13 residues. Germline values: CDR1 SNHLY, CDR2 FYNNEI. Between the trimmed V and J ends, which lost 7 bases and 2 bases, there was a span of 11 bases. CDR3 loop: CASTAGRQETQYF. The CDR3 bases are TGTGCCAGCACGGCAGGGCGGCAAGAGACCCAGTACTTC.

The chain uses TRBV15 and TRBJ2-4, with TRBD1 matching 9 bases. The V segment lost 1 base and the J segment 3 bases; nucleotides outside the gene matches: 10. This CDR3 is built from 18 residues. In germline, CDR1 is LNHNV, CDR2 YYDKDF (reference sequence). The CDR3 DNA is TGTGCCACCAGCAGAGGAATGATACAGGGGGCAGGCAAAAACATTCAGTACTTC. Translation: CATSRGMIQGAGKNIQYF.

This rearrangement joins TRBV7-7 to TRBJ2-3; 8 bases match TRBD2. CDR1 SSHAT and CDR2 FNYEAQ come from the germline V gene (reference sequence). V shed 1 base, J shed 4 bases, and the junction held 7 bases outside the gene matches. The CDR3 runs 16 residues. The DNA for the CDR3 is TGTGCCAGCAGCTTAGGATCGAGCGGGAGTGCAGATACGCAGTATTTT. Its translation is CASSLGSSGSADTQYF.

The V gene is TRBV11-2, the J gene TRBJ2-2; 8 nucleotides align to TRBD1. The CDR3 has 15 amino acids. The V segment lost 5 bases and the J segment 5 bases; nucleotides outside the gene matches: 7. Germline assignment: CDR1 SGHAT and CDR2 FQNNGV. The CDR3 here is CASSPLTGVTGELFF. In DNA form, the CDR3 reads TGTGCCAGCAGCCCACTGACAGGGGTAACCGGGGAGCTGTTTTTT.

The chain recombines TRBV7-2 with TRBJ2-3, with a tentative D call TRBD1 (5 bases). Trimming removed 5 bases at V and 2 bases at J, with 14 bases between. This CDR3 region has 15 residues. Germline CDR1 SGHTA, CDR2 FQGNSA. The CDR3 nucleotides read TGTGCCAGCAGCCTCGATAGGGGCGACACAGATACGCAGTATTTT. This translates into CASSLDRGDTDTQYF.

Only a few counts were recorded for this clone. CDR3 sequence: CASSGITGELFF. CDR3 sequence (DNA): TGCGCCAGCAGTGGAATCACCGGGGAGCTGTTTTTT. The chain is built from TRBV23-1 and TRBJ2-2; D remains ambiguous. TRBV23-1 is reported as an ORF; its role is uncertain. CDR3 length: 12 residues. The germline V and J ends were trimmed by 5 bases and 4 bases, with 5 bases remaining between them.

This chain links TRBV30 with TRBJ2-2; perhaps TRBD1 as D (5 bases). The germline gives CDR1 GTSNPN, CDR2 SVGIG (reference sequence). The CDR3 sequence is 14 residues long. With 0 bases removed from V and 5 bases from J, the gap between germline ends came to 10 bases. CDR3 nucleotide sequence: TGTGCCTGGAGTGTCGCAGGGCTTACCGGGGAGCTGTTTTTT. As protein: CAWSVAGLTGELFF.

The DNA for the CDR3 is TGTGCCTTGCAGGTGAGGAGAGGCTACGAGCAGTACTTC. This sequence encodes CALQVRRGYEQYF. V and J are TRBV30 and TRBJ2-7, with D unclear. This CDR3 spans 13 amino acids. Trimming pared 7 bases from V and 3 bases from J, leaving 16 bases between. Germline CDR1 and CDR2: GTSNPN and SVGIG (reference sequence).